This T cell receptor beta chain was retrieved from a study of OX40 agonist ivuxolimab in advanced cancers. Turning to the study itself: Ivuxolimab, an agonist antibody against OX40 (CD134), was given to patients.

Data came from immunoSEQ multiplex PCR; TCRdb stores just in-frame clones and leaves some out. The sample shows more than 65,000 clones, about 89% of them seen only once. This CDR3 has 15 residues. The sample consisted of CD4+ or CD8+ T cells sorted from blood, taken in a trial of the OX40 agonist ivuxolimab. The TCR comes from an adult with an advanced solid tumor such as melanoma, head and neck, liver or kidney cancer. The gene calls are TRBV21-1 and TRBJ2-7; the table names TRBD1, a call not compared with the DNA. TRBV21-1 is given as a pseudogene. CDR3 nucleotides: TGTGCCAGCAGCACTAATACCGGGACAGGGGACGAGCAGTACTTC. Protein product: CASSTNTGTGDEQYF.